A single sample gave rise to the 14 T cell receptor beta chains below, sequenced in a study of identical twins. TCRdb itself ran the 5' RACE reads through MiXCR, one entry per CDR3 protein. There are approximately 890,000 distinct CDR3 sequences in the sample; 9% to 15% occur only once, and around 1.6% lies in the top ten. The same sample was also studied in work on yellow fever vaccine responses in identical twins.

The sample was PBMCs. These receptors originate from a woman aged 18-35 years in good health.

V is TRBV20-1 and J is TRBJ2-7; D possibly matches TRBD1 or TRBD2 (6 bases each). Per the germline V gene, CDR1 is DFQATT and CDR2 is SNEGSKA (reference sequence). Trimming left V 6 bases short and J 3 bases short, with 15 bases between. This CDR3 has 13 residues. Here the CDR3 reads CSALGGRNYEQYV. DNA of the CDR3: TGCAGTGCCCTAGGGGGGCGGAACTACGAGCAGTACGTC.

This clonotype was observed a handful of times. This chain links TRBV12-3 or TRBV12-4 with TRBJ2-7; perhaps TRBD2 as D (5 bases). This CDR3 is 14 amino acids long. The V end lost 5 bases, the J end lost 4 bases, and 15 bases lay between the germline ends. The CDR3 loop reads CASSTGISSYEQYF. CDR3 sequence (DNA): TGTGCCAGCAGTACGGGGATAAGCAGTTACGAGCAGTACTTC.

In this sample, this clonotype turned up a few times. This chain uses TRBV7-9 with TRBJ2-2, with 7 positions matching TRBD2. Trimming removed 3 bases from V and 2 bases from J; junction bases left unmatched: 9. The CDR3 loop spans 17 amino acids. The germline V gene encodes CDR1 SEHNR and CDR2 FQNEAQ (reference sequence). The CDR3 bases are TGTGCCAGCAGCTTCGGGGCCCGGGAGGCCAACACCGGGGAGCTGTTTTTT. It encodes CASSFGAREANTGELFF.

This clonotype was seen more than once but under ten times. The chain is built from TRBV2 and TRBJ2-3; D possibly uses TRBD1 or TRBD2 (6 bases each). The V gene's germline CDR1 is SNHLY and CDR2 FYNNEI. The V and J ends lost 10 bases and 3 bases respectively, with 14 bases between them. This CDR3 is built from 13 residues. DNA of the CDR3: TGTGCCAAGGGGGGAAGCCCAACAGATACGCAGTATTTT. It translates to CAKGGSPTDTQYF.

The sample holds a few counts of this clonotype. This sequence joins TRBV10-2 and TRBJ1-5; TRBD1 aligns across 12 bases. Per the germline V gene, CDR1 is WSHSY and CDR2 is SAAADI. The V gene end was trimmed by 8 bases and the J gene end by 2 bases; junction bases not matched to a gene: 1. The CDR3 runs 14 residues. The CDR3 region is CASGTGGGNQPQHF. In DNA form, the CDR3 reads TGCGCCAGCGGGACAGGGGGCGGCAATCAGCCCCAGCATTTT.

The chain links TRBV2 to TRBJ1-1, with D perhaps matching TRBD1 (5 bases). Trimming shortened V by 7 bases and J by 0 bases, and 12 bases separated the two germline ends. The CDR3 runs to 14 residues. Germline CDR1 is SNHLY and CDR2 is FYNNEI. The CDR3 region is CASKGGHMNTEAFF. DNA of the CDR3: TGTGCCAGCAAGGGCGGACACATGAACACTGAAGCTTTCTTT.

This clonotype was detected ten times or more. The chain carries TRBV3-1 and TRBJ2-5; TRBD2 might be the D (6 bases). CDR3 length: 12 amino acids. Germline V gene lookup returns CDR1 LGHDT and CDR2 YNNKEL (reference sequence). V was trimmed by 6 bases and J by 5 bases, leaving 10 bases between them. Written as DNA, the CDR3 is TGTGCCAGCAGTCGTGGAGGGGAGACCCAGTACTTC. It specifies CASSRGGETQYF.

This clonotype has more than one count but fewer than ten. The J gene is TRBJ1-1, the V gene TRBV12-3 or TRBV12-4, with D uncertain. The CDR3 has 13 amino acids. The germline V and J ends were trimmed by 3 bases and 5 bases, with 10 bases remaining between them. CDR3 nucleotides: TGTGCCAGCAGTTTGGTGGAAAAGACTGAAGCTTTCTTT. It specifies CASSLVEKTEAFF.

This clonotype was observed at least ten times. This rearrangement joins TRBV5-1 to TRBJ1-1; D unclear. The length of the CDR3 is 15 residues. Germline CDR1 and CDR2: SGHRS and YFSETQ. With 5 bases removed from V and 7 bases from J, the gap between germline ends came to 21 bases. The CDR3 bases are TGCGCCAGCAGATTTAACCCCCCAGGAGAAGGTGAAGCTTTCTTT. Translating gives CASRFNPPGEGEAFF.

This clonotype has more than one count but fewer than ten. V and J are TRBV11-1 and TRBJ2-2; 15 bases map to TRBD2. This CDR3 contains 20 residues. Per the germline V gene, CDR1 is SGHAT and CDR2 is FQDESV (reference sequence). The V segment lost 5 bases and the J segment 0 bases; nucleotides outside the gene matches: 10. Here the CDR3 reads CASSGTSGGPGPSNTGELFF. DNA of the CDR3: TGTGCCAGCAGCGGGACTAGCGGGGGGCCGGGCCCGTCGAACACCGGGGAGCTGTTTTTT.

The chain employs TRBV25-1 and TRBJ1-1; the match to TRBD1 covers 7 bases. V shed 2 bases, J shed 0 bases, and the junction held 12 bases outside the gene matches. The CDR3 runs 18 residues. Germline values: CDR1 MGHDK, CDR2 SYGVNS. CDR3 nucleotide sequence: TGTGCCAGCAGTGAAGGACTTGGGACAGCCCCCATGAACACTGAAGCTTTCTTT. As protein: CASSEGLGTAPMNTEAFF.

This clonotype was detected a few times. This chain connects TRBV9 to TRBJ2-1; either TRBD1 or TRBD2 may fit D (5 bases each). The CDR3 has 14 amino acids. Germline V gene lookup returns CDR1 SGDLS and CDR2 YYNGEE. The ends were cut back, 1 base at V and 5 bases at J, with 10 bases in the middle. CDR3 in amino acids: CASSVRDRNNEQFF. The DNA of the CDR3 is TGTGCCAGCAGCGTAAGGGACCGGAACAATGAGCAGTTCTTC.

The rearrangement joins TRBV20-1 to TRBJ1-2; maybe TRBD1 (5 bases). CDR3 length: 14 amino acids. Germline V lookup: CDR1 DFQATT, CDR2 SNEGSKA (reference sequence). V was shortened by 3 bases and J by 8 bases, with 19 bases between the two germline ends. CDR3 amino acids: CSASDWDESHGYTF. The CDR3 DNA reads TGCAGTGCTAGCGATTGGGACGAGTCTCACGGCTACACCTTC.

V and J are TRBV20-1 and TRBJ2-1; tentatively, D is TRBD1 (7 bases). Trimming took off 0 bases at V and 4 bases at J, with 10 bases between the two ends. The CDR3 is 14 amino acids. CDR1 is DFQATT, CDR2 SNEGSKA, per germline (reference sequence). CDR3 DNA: TGCAGTGCTAGAGAGACAGGGAGGTACAATGAGCAGTTCTTC. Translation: CSARETGRYNEQFF.